This T cell receptor (beta chain) emerged from a study of blood T cell repertoires in COVID-19. About the study: Researchers got acute and convalescent COVID-19 samples from the United States, Italy and Spain.

Original analysis: Estimation of nucleated cell counts was performed using reference gene primer amplification. Generated by immunoSEQ multiplex PCR, the TCRdb table keeps only in-frame clones and is missing some. The V and J calls and clone size are taken from that table; D and trimming were inferred from the DNA. The sample contains hundreds of thousands of clones, about 87% of which appear only once. The germline V gene encodes CDR1 MNHEY and CDR2 SMNVEV (reference sequence). The CDR3 totals 15 residues. With 5 bases removed from V and 2 bases from J, the gap between germline ends came to 13 bases.

V and J are TRBV27 and TRBJ1-3; perhaps TRBD1 as D (5 bases). The source of this sequence is a woman in her fifties or sixties with COVID-19, enrolled during active disease. The sample taken for sequencing was peripheral blood. CDR3 protein: CASSQARVAGNTIYF. DNA of the CDR3: TGTGCCAGCAGTCAGGCCAGGGTAGCTGGAAACACCATATATTTT.